This T cell receptor beta chain was identified during a study of immune cell composition in non-small cell lung cancer. TCRdb keeps only in-frame clones here, not all; method: immunoSEQ multiplex PCR. This table has thousands of clones, roughly four fifths appearing once. The CDR3 is 13 amino acids. Normal lung sampling was at least 3 cm from the tumour, as distant as possible. Sequencing used non-adjacent lung tissue. The chain carries TRBV12-2 and TRBJ2-4; the D segment call TRBD2 is taken from the table without a DNA check. TRBV12-2 corresponds to a pseudogene. This sequence was found in a human donor with non-small cell lung cancer. The CDR3 nucleotides are TGTGCAAGTCGCTTAGATACTGCGTGCATTCAGTACTTC. This gives the protein CASRLDTACIQYF.